The clone carrying this T cell receptor beta chain occurred once. As originally analysed: Reference gene primer amplification gave estimated nucleated cell counts. Produced via immunoSEQ multiplex PCR; TCRdb's table is partial and in-frame only. That table supplies the V and J calls and clone size; D and trimming were determined from the DNA. In the table there are around 140,000 clones, approximately 84% of which are singletons. These data belong to a study of blood T cell repertoires in COVID-19. Study as a whole: Acute and convalescent COVID-19 specimens originated in the United States, Italy and Spain.

The V end was cut by 8 bases, the J end by 9 bases, with 16 bases between. The CDR3 has 12 amino acids. Germline-derived CDR1 and CDR2 are SNHLY and FYNNEI. The specimen sequenced was peripheral blood. The TCR sequence derives from an elderly woman with acute or convalescent COVID-19. The chain links TRBV2 to TRBJ1-2; no clear D. CDR3 bases: TGTGCCAGCTGCCGCCCTCCGGGGAGCTACACCTTC. It codes for CASCRPPGSYTF.